The 13 T cell receptor beta chains below come from one sample, sequenced in a study of technical replicates of blood from several donors. TCRdb's copy holds only in-frame clones and misses some; the assay was immunoSEQ multiplex PCR. The sample lists tens of thousands of clones, 90% to 95% occurring once. The sequencing sample was made of T cells isolated from PBMCs. These TCRs come from a human donor in good health.

The chain recombines TRBV28 with TRBJ1-4; D remains ambiguous. The V gene's germline CDR1 is MDHEN and CDR2 SYDVKM. The V and J ends lost 6 bases and 14 bases respectively, with 16 bases between them. The CDR3 covers 12 residues. CDR3 sequence reads: CASSTPLGQLFF. The CDR3, as DNA: TGTGCCAGCAGCACCCCATTGGGCCAGCTGTTTTTT.

This chain connects TRBV5-8 to TRBJ1-1, with 8 bases aligning to TRBD1. The V gene's germline CDR1 is SGHTS and CDR2 YDEGEE. There are 15 residues in the CDR3. V shed 2 bases and J 5 bases; nucleotides not matched to a gene: 8. The CDR3 DNA is TGTGCCAGCAGCTTTCGGGACAGGATGGGAACTGAAGCTTTCTTT. Translating it yields CASSFRDRMGTEAFF.

The chain has TRBV7-9 and TRBJ2-1; 7 nucleotides line up with TRBD2. CDR1 is SEHNR, CDR2 FQNEAQ, per germline (reference sequence). CDR3 length: 16 residues. The V gene end was trimmed by 4 bases and the J gene end by 5 bases; junction bases not matched to a gene: 11. DNA for the CDR3: TGTGCCAGCAGCTCGACTTCTATGGGACTACACAATGAGCAGTTCTTC. Residues: CASSSTSMGLHNEQFF.

The rearrangement links TRBV19 to TRBJ1-2, with 7 bases fitting TRBD1. V dropped 9 bases and J dropped 7; count of bases not matched to a gene: 29. The CDR3 consists of 19 residues. Per germline, CDR1 LNHDA and CDR2 SQIVND (reference sequence). Written as DNA, the CDR3 is TGTGCCAGCCCCCACCAAAAAAGACAGGGCCTCTCGCAGGGGTCTGGCTACACCTTC. Its protein is CASPHQKRQGLSQGSGYTF. The entire variable domain, with the rest obtained from reference TRBV19 and TRBJ1-2, is as follows: DGGITQSPKYLFRKEGQNVTLSCEQNLNHDAMYWYRQDPGQGLRLIYYSQIVNDFQKGDIAEGYSVSREKKESFPLTVTSAQKNPTAFYLCASPHQKRQGLSQGSGYTFGSGTRLTVV.

Here the CDR3 reads CASSPGQGEIAGELFF. CDR3 bases: TGTGCCAGCAGCCCGGGACAGGGAGAAATCGCCGGGGAGCTGTTTTTT. The rearrangement links TRBV11-3 to TRBJ2-2; TRBD1 matches 9 bases. The length of the CDR3 is 16 residues. J gave up 6 bases and V 5 bases, and 10 bases lay outside the gene matches. Looked up from germline, CDR1 is SGHNT and CDR2 is YENEEA.

The chain couples TRBV11-2 to TRBJ2-7; 7 nucleotides agree with TRBD2. The junction had 4 bases not matched to a gene; V was cut back by 4 bases and J by 4 bases. CDR3 length: 13 residues. From germline, CDR1 is SGHAT and CDR2 FQNNGV. The CDR3 is CASSWGGNYEQYF. CDR3 DNA: TGTGCCAGCAGCTGGGGGGGAAATTACGAGCAGTACTTC.

The chain carries TRBV6-6 and TRBJ2-5; TRBD1 aligns across 7 bases. The CDR3 has 14 residues. Trimming cost V 2 bases and J 2 bases; bases outside gene matches: 2. The germline V gene has CDR1 MNHNY and CDR2 SVGAGI (reference sequence). The CDR3 nucleotides read TGTGCCAGCAGTTACAAGGGACAGCAAGAGACCCAGTACTTC. Translation gives CASSYKGQQETQYF.

V gene TRBV25-1 combines with J gene TRBJ2-5; the match to TRBD2 covers 8 bases. Unmatched junction bases numbered 7, after V lost 2 bases and J lost 2 bases. Germline loops: CDR1 MGHDK, CDR2 SYGVNS. The CDR3 totals 16 residues. The CDR3: CASSEVVTSVQETQYF. CDR3 DNA sequence: TGTGCCAGCAGTGAAGTCGTGACTAGCGTTCAAGAGACCCAGTACTTC.

V gene TRBV28 combines with J gene TRBJ2-7, with 9 bases lining up with TRBD2. This CDR3 contains 14 residues. The germline CDR1 and CDR2 sequences are MDHEN and SYDVKM. Trimming cost V 7 bases and J 4 bases; bases outside gene matches: 8. CDR3 sequence: CASTVAGETYEQYF. Written as DNA, the CDR3 is TGTGCCAGCACCGTAGCGGGAGAGACATACGAGCAGTACTTC.

This chain connects TRBV30 to TRBJ1-2; TRBD1 might be the D (5 bases). V shed 1 base and J shed 7 bases, with 7 bases lying between them. The CDR3 runs 11 residues. The V gene's germline CDR1 is GTSNPN and CDR2 SVGIG (reference sequence). The CDR3 DNA reads TGTGCCTGGAGTGGCGGGGCTGGCTACACCTTC. It is translated as CAWSGGAGYTF. Full variable domain (rest looked up from reference TRBV30 and TRBJ1-2): SQTIHQWPATLVQPVGSPLSLECTVEGTSNPNLYWYRQAAGRGLQLLFYSVGIGQISSEVPQNLSASRPQDRQFILSSKKLLLSDSGFYLCAWSGGAGYTFGSGTRLTVV.

The V gene is TRBV2, the J gene TRBJ2-5; D unclear. V dropped 4 bases and J dropped 2 bases, with 11 bases sitting between them. Per germline, CDR1 SNHLY and CDR2 FYNNEI. This CDR3 has 14 residues. Here the CDR3 DNA reads TGTGCCAGCAGTGGAGGCAGCTCGCAAGAGACCCAGTACTTC. This translates into CASSGGSSQETQYF.

The gene calls are TRBV6-1 and TRBJ1-5; 8 bases are shared with TRBD1. The germline CDR1 and CDR2 sequences are MNHNS and SASEGT. The V and J ends lost 8 bases and 7 bases, in that order; junction bases with no gene match: 7. CDR3 size: 13 residues. The CDR3 loop is CASLGTGRQPQHF. The CDR3 region has the DNA TGTGCCAGCCTGGGGACAGGACGACAGCCCCAGCATTTT.

This clone was observed a handful of times. J is TRBJ2-7 and V is TRBV19; 11 bases fit TRBD2. The CDR3 is 15 residues long. Germline values: CDR1 LNHDA, CDR2 SQIVND (reference sequence). V lost 5 bases to trimming and J lost 2 bases; unmatched junction nucleotides: 5. The CDR3 region has the DNA TGTGCCAGTAGTCACGGGACTAGCGGTACCTACGAGCAGTACTTC. This sequence encodes CASSHGTSGTYEQYF.